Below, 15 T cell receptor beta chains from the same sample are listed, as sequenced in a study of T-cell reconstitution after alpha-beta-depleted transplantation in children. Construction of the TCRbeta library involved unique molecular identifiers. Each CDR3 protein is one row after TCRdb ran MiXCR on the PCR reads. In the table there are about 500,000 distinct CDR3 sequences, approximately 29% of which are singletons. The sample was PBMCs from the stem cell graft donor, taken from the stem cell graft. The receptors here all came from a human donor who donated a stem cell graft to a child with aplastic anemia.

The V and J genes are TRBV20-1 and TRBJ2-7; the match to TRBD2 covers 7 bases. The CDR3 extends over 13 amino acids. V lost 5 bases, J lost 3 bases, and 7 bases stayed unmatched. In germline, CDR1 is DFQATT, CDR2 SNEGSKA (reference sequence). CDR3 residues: CSAEGSSGYEQYF. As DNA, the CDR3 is TGCAGTGCTGAGGGGTCTAGCGGCTACGAGCAGTACTTC.

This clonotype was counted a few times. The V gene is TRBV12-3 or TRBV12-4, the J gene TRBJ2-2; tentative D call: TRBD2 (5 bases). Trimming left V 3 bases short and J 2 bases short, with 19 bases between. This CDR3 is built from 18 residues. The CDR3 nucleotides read TGTGCCAGCAGTTTCCCTAGAGAGGAGGCGGAAAACACCGGGGAGCTGTTTTTT. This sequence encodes CASSFPREEAENTGELFF.

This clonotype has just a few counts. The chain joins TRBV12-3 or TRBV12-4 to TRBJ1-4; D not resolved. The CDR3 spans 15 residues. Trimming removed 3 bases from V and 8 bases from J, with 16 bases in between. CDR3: CASSFAWVGNEKLFF. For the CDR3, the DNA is TGTGCCAGCAGTTTCGCTTGGGTAGGAAACGAAAAACTGTTTTTT.

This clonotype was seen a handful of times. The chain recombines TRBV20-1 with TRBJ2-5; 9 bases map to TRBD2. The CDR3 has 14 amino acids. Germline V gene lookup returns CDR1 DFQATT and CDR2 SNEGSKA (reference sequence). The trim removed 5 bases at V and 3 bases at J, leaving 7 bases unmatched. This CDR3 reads CSALGLAGEETQYF. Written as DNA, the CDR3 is TGCAGTGCTCTGGGACTAGCAGGGGAAGAGACCCAGTACTTC.

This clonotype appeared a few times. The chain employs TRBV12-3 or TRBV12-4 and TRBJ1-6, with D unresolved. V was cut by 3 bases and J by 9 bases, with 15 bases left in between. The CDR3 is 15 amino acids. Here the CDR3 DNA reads TGTGCCAGCAGTTTTCAGCGGCTTCCAGGTTCACCCCTCCACTTT. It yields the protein CASSFQRLPGSPLHF.

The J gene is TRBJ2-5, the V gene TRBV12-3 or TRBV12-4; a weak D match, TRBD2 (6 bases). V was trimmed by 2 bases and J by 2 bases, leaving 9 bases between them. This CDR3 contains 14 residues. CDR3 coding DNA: TGTGCCAGCAGTTTATTCGGGAGACAAGAGACCCAGTACTTC. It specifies CASSLFGRQETQYF.

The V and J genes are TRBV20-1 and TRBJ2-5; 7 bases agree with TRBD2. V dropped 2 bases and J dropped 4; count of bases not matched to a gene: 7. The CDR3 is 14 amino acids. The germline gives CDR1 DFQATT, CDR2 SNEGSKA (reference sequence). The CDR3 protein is CSARPGTTRETQYF. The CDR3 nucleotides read TGCAGTGCTAGACCAGGGACTACTCGAGAGACCCAGTACTTC.

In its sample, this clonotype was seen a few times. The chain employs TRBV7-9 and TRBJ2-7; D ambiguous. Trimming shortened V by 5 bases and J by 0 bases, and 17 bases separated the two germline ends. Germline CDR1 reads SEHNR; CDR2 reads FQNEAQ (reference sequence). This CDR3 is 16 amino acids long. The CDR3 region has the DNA TGTGCCAGCAGCCGCACTTCGGTGGGGAACTCCTACGAGCAGTACTTC. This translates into CASSRTSVGNSYEQYF.

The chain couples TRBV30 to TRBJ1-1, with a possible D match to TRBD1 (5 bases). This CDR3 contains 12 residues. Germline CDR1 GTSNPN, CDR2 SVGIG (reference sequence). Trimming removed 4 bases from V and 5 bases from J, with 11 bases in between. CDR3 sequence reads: CAWISGRTEAFF. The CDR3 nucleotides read TGTGCCTGGATATCAGGGAGGACTGAAGCTTTCTTT.

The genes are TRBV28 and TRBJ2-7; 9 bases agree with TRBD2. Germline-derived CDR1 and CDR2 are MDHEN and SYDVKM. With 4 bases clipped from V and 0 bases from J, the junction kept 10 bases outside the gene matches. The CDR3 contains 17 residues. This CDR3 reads CASSSPAGGLSSYEQYF. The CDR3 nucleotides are TGTGCCAGCAGTTCCCCAGCGGGAGGTTTGAGCTCCTACGAGCAGTACTTC.

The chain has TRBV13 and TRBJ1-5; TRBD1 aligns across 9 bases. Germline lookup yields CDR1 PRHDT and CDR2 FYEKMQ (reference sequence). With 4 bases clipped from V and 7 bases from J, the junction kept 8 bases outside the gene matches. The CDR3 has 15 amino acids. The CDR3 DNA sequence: TGTGCCAGCAGCTCGACAGGGGGTGCGGTCCAGCCCCAGCATTTT. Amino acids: CASSSTGGAVQPQHF. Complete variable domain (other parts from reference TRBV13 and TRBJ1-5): AAGVIQSPRHLIKEKRETATLKCYPIPRHDTVYWYQQGPGQDPQFLISFYEKMQSDKGSIPDRFSAQQFSDYHSELNMSSLELGDSALYFCASSSTGGAVQPQHFGDGTRLSIL.

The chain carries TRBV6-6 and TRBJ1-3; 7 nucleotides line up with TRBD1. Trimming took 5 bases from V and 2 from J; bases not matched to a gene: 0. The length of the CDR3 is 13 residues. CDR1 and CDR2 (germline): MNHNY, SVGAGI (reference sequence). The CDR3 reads CASSTGAGNTIYF. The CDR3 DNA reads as TGTGCCAGCAGTACAGGGGCTGGAAACACCATATATTTT.

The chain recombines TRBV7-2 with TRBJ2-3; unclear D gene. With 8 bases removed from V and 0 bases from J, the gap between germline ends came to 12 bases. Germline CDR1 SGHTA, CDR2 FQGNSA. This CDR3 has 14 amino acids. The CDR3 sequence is CASVRTASTDTQYF. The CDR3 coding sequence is TGTGCCAGCGTGAGGACGGCTAGCACAGATACGCAGTATTTT.

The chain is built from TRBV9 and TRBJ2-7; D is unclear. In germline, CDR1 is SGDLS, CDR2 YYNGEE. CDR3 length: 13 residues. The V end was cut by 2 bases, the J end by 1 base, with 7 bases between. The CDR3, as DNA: TGTGCCAGCAGCGTTGACCCTTCCTACGAGCAGTACTTC. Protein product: CASSVDPSYEQYF.

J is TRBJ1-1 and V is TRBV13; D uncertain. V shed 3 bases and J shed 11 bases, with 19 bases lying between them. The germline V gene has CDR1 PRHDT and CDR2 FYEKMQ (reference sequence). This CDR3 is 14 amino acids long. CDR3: CASSLWSEGIDAFF. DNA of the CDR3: TGTGCCAGCAGCTTGTGGTCCGAAGGGATCGATGCTTTCTTT.